The 12 T cell receptor beta chains presented below share a single source sample, sequenced in a study of blood T cells in healthy people across ages. A J-beta primer mix and a sample-barcoded 5' primer were used in a second PCR of roughly 7 to 12 cycles. One entry per CDR3 protein results from TCRdb running MiXCR on the 5' RACE reads. The sample has nearly 1 million distinct CDR3 sequences, around 54% seen once; the top ten hold about 22%. Sample: blood. These receptors all come from an older woman in good health.

This clonotype was seen just once. The chain has TRBV27 and TRBJ2-5; 11 bases map to TRBD1. With 4 bases clipped from V and 3 bases from J, the junction kept 13 bases outside the gene matches. Germline values: CDR1 MNHEY, CDR2 SMNVEV (reference sequence). The CDR3 length is 18 residues. CDR3 DNA: TGTGCCAGCAGTTCAAGGAAGGGAGGGACAGGGGGAGAAGAGACCCAGTACTTC. Residues: CASSSRKGGTGGEETQYF.

The rearrangement joins TRBV5-5 to TRBJ2-7; 8 positions agree with TRBD2. The germline V gene encodes CDR1 SGHKS and CDR2 YYEKEE (reference sequence). Germline trimming cut 2 bases from V and 5 bases from J; bases unmatched to any gene: 6. The CDR3 runs to 14 residues. Written as DNA, the CDR3 is TGTGCCAGCAGCTTATTAGCGGGAACCCACGAGCAGTACTTC. Protein: CASSLLAGTHEQYF.

This clonotype was detected a few times. This CDR3 is CASKSSGGAGETQYF. In nucleotides, the CDR3 is TGTGCCAGCAAGAGTAGCGGGGGCGCGGGAGAGACCCAGTACTTC. This chain joins TRBV2 and TRBJ2-5; TRBD2 matches at 9 bases. The CDR3 extends over 15 amino acids. The germline V gene encodes CDR1 SNHLY and CDR2 FYNNEI. J was trimmed by 4 bases and V by 7 bases; bases with no gene match: 10.

The J gene is TRBJ1-2, the V gene TRBV20-1; D uncertain. Germline assignment: CDR1 DFQATT and CDR2 SNEGSKA (reference sequence). The CDR3 sequence is 11 residues long. The V and J ends lost 6 bases and 2 bases respectively, with 7 bases between them. The CDR3 reads CSALDNYGYTF. CDR3 nucleotide sequence: TGCAGTGCCCTGGACAACTATGGCTACACCTTC.

The chain couples TRBV20-1 to TRBJ2-5, with D possibly TRBD2 on 6 matching bases. Germline V lookup: CDR1 DFQATT, CDR2 SNEGSKA (reference sequence). The CDR3 sequence is 16 residues long. Trimming cost V 2 bases and J 6 bases, with 22 bases left between them. DNA of the CDR3: TGCAGTGCTAGACCTAGGGGAGGTAGACCATGGAAGACCCAGTACTTC. Encoded protein: CSARPRGGRPWKTQYF.

The chain joins TRBV20-1 to TRBJ1-1; TRBD1 might be the D (5 bases). Germline V gene data show CDR1 as DFQATT and CDR2 as SNEGSKA (reference sequence). With 1 base removed from V and 6 bases from J, the gap between germline ends came to 9 bases. The CDR3 has 12 residues. The chain's CDR3 is CSARGGDPEAFF. CDR3 coding DNA: TGCAGTGCTAGAGGGGGGGACCCTGAAGCTTTCTTT.

As to this clonotype: At one boundary the junction diverges from the germline segment, which might be a read error. The rearrangement uses TRBV12-3 or TRBV12-4 and TRBJ2-6; the D gene is possibly TRBD1 (5 bases). This CDR3 spans 14 amino acids. The chain's CDR3 is CASRQGSGTNVLTF. CDR3 sequence (DNA): TGTGCCAGCAGGCAGGGTTCTGGGACCAACGTCCTGACTTTC.

A note on this clonotype: Mismatch with germline at one junction end may stem from a read error. The chain recombines TRBV28 with TRBJ2-2; D not resolved. The CDR3 covers 12 residues. The germline gives CDR1 MDHEN, CDR2 SYDVKM. The CDR3 reads CATSGWGGELFF. The CDR3 DNA reads as TGTGCCACCAGTGGGTGGGGCGGGGAGCTGTTTTTT.

This clonotype was detected only a few times. The chain is built from TRBV9 and TRBJ2-1; possibly TRBD2 for D (6 bases). The ends were cut back, 4 bases at V and 3 bases at J, with 14 bases in the middle. The CDR3 sequence is 15 residues long. Germline loops: CDR1 SGDLS, CDR2 YYNGEE. CDR3 sequence: CASSLEGLDYNEQFF. CDR3 bases: TGTGCCAGCAGCTTGGAGGGTCTCGACTACAATGAGCAGTTCTTC.

This clonotype was picked up a small number of times. The chain has TRBV4-3 and TRBJ2-3, with 7 bases matching TRBD1. The CDR3 is 16 amino acids. CDR1 LGHNA and CDR2 YSLEER come from the germline V gene. J lost 2 bases, V lost 3 bases, and 8 bases had no gene match. The CDR3 coding sequence is TGCGCCAGCAGCCACGGAGAGGGGGCGTTCACAGATACGCAGTATTTT. This sequence encodes CASSHGEGAFTDTQYF.

This chain joins TRBV7-2 and TRBJ2-7; the match to TRBD2 covers 12 bases. The J call may be incorrect, as the DNA end agrees better with TRBJ2-5. This CDR3 is built from 19 residues. Germline CDR1 and CDR2: SGHTA and FQGNSA. The CDR3 reads CASSLGLLAGGLRGETQYF. In DNA, the CDR3 is TGTGCCAGCAGCTTAGGGCTTCTAGCGGGAGGGCTTCGGGGGGAGACCCAGTACTTC.

V and J are TRBV5-6 and TRBJ2-4, with 10 positions matching TRBD2. V was pared by 4 bases and J by 3 bases, with 19 bases of the junction left unmatched. The CDR3 is 20 amino acids. The germline V gene has CDR1 SGHDT and CDR2 YYEEEE. The CDR3: CASSGTGLSSGSRDKNIQYF. The CDR3 nucleotides are TGTGCCAGCAGCGGTACAGGGTTATCTAGCGGGAGCCGGGACAAAAACATTCAGTACTTC.